These 21 T cell receptor beta chains share one sample of origin, sequenced in a study of blood T cell repertoires in COVID-19. Sequencing was performed with immunoSEQ multiplex PCR; in TCRdb, only in-frame clones are kept and a portion is missing. Here the sample spans around 250,000 clones, over 75% being singletons. The sequenced sample was peripheral blood. The receptors derive from a woman aged 70-85 years with COVID-19, enrolled during active disease.

This chain connects TRBV7-3 to TRBJ2-2; TRBD2 aligns across 7 bases. With 2 bases clipped from V and 3 bases from J, the junction kept 6 bases outside the gene matches. There are 16 residues in the CDR3. Germline CDR1 is SGHTA and CDR2 is FQGTGA. This chain's CDR3 is CASSLYGGGDTGELFF. Written as DNA, the CDR3 is TGTGCCAGCAGCTTATATGGCGGGGGTGACACCGGGGAGCTGTTTTTT. Complete variable domain (other parts from reference TRBV7-3 and TRBJ2-2): GAGVSQTPSNKVTEKGKYVELRCDPISGHTALYWYRQSLGQGPEFLIYFQGTGAADDSGLPNDRFFAVRPEGSVSTLKIQRTERGDSAVYLCASSLYGGGDTGELFFGEGSRLTVL.

V usage is TRBV6-5 and J usage is TRBJ1-5; D is possibly TRBD1 (5 bases). Germline-derived CDR1 and CDR2 are MNHEY and SVGAGI. CDR3 length: 12 amino acids. Between the trimmed V and J ends, which lost 10 bases and 5 bases, there was a span of 12 bases. This CDR3 reads CATGGRDQPQHF. DNA for the CDR3: TGTGCCACCGGGGGAAGGGATCAGCCCCAGCATTTT.

The chain combines TRBV7-2 with TRBJ2-1; D unclear. This CDR3 is 15 amino acids long. The germline gives CDR1 SGHTA, CDR2 FQGNSA. Trimming cost V 3 bases and J 0 bases, with 9 bases left between them. This CDR3 is CASSFDFSSYNEQFF. CDR3 bases: TGTGCCAGCAGCTTTGACTTTAGCTCCTACAATGAGCAGTTCTTC.

The chain employs TRBV7-9 and TRBJ2-1, with 9 nucleotides matching TRBD2. In germline, CDR1 is SEHNR, CDR2 FQNEAQ (reference sequence). The CDR3 runs to 18 residues. V trimming: 3 bases; J trimming: 8 bases; junction bases outside the gene matches: 17. The CDR3 loop reads CASSFRLSSSGALHEQFF. CDR3 nucleotide sequence: TGTGCCAGCAGCTTTAGGCTGTCATCTAGCGGGGCGTTGCATGAGCAGTTCTTC.

This clone appeared once. The chain carries TRBV5-1 and TRBJ1-2; 9 bases are a match to TRBD1. Germline loops: CDR1 SGHRS, CDR2 YFSETQ. The trim removed 1 base at V and 1 base at J, leaving 23 bases unmatched. This CDR3 is built from 22 residues. CDR3 DNA: TGCGCCAGCAGCTTGATCGTTCACAGGGGGCGTGGGGGTACTGTCTTTAACTATGGCTACACCTTC. It specifies CASSLIVHRGRGGTVFNYGYTF.

In regard to this clone: The sample contains more than one DNA sequence encoding this CDR3. J is TRBJ2-1 and V is TRBV4-3, with D tentatively TRBD2 (6 bases). There are 15 residues in the CDR3. CDR1 and CDR2 (germline): LGHNA, YSLEER. With 1 base removed from V and 1 base from J, the gap between germline ends came to 8 bases. This chain's CDR3 is CASSQVGGSYNEQFF. The CDR3 DNA is TGCGCCAGCAGCCAAGTGGGAGGTTCCTACAATGAGCAGTTCTTC.

The V gene is TRBV6-7, the J gene TRBJ2-7; perhaps TRBD2 as D (7 bases). TRBV6-7 falls under the ORF class, with uncertain function. Trimming shortened V by 4 bases and J by 0 bases, and 13 bases separated the two germline ends. This CDR3 comprises 15 residues. CDR3 sequence reads: CASSWGGAFSYEQYF. The CDR3, as DNA: TGTGCCAGCAGTTGGGGGGGGGCCTTCTCCTACGAGCAGTACTTC.

The chain recombines TRBV30 with TRBJ1-2, with a tentative D call TRBD1 (5 bases). V was clipped by 7 bases and J by 4 bases, with 16 bases between them. CDR1 and CDR2 from the germline V gene are GTSNPN and SVGIG (reference sequence). CDR3 length equals 13 residues. DNA of the CDR3: TGTGCCTCCAAACAGGACCCGAGCTATGGCTACACCTTC. This encodes CASKQDPSYGYTF.

The chain links TRBV5-6 to TRBJ2-6; weak D call: TRBD1 (6 bases). V shed 1 base and J shed 1 base, with 12 bases lying between them. This CDR3 is built from 17 residues. Germline lookup yields CDR1 SGHDT and CDR2 YYEEEE. This CDR3 is CASSLTGFGSGANVLTF. The CDR3 coding sequence is TGTGCCAGCAGCTTGACAGGGTTTGGGTCTGGGGCCAACGTCCTGACTTTC.

The chain employs TRBV5-1 and TRBJ1-2, with D tentatively TRBD1 (6 bases). Trimming left V 0 bases short and J 8 bases short, with 11 bases between. The CDR3 is 13 residues long. CDR1 and CDR2 (germline): SGHRS, YFSETQ. The CDR3 loop is CASSLVQGQGYTF. CDR3 coding DNA: TGCGCCAGCAGCTTGGTGCAGGGGCAGGGCTACACCTTC.

This chain uses TRBV6-2 or TRBV6-3 with TRBJ2-7, with 8 bases aligning to TRBD2. The V gene end was trimmed by 2 bases and the J gene end by 0 bases; junction bases not matched to a gene: 6. CDR3 length equals 16 residues. The germline V gene has CDR1 MNHEY and CDR2 SVGEGT. The chain's CDR3 is CASSYVGGRLSYEQYF. The CDR3 nucleotides are TGTGCCAGCAGTTACGTCGGCGGGAGGCTCTCCTACGAGCAGTACTTC.

The V call is TRBV18, the J call TRBJ2-5, with 9 bases that match TRBD1. The V gene's germline CDR1 is KGHSH and CDR2 LQKENI. Trimming removed 2 bases from V and 4 bases from J; junction bases left unmatched: 5. This CDR3 is 15 amino acids long. CDR3: CASSPVTGGAETQYF. DNA of the CDR3: TGTGCCAGCTCACCAGTGACAGGGGGGGCAGAGACCCAGTACTTC.

The chain is built from TRBV4-1 and TRBJ1-1; D is unclear. This CDR3 is built from 15 residues. Germline loops: CDR1 MGHRA, CDR2 YSYEKL. The V and J ends lost 0 bases and 4 bases respectively, with 12 bases between them. For the CDR3, the DNA is TGCGCCAGCAGCCAAGATCAAGTCCTACTCACTGAAGCTTTCTTT. Amino acids: CASSQDQVLLTEAFF.

The chain couples TRBV7-2 to TRBJ2-1; 7 nucleotides line up with TRBD2. The ends lost 1 base at V and 6 bases at J; junction bases unmatched: 6. Germline CDR1 reads SGHTA; CDR2 reads FQGNSA. The CDR3 has 15 residues. The CDR3 here is CASSLERWGGNEQFF. The CDR3 nucleotides read TGTGCCAGCAGCTTAGAGAGGTGGGGGGGCAATGAGCAGTTCTTC.

The V and J genes are TRBV3-1 (or the pseudogene TRBV3-2) and TRBJ2-7; D unresolved. V was cut by 1 base and J by 4 bases, with 5 bases left in between. The germline V gene encodes CDR1 LGHDT and CDR2 YNNKEL (reference sequence). The CDR3 runs to 12 residues. CDR3 DNA: TGTGCCAGCAGCCAAGTCGCGTACGAGCAGTACTTC. This encodes CASSQVAYEQYF.

This clone came up once. As DNA, the CDR3 is TGCGCCAGCAGCTTGGCCACTTCCTCCTACGAGCAGTACTTC. Amino acid sequence: CASSLATSSYEQYF. This rearrangement joins TRBV5-1 to TRBJ2-7; no definite D call. CDR3 length: 14 amino acids. Germline lookup yields CDR1 SGHRS and CDR2 YFSETQ. V was cut by 0 bases and J by 0 bases, with 7 bases left in between.

The chain recombines TRBV5-4 with TRBJ1-2; D remains ambiguous. The CDR3 extends over 15 amino acids. Trimming removed 0 bases at V and 4 bases at J, with 13 bases between. Germline CDR1 SGHNT, CDR2 YYREEE (reference sequence). DNA of the CDR3: TGTGCCAGCAGCTTGGCGATCGGAGGCCCCTATGGCTACACCTTC. Its translation: CASSLAIGGPYGYTF.

V gene TRBV12-3 or TRBV12-4 combines with J gene TRBJ1-1; D is unclear. V was cut by 2 bases and J by 5 bases, with 9 bases left in between. The CDR3 extends over 13 amino acids. The CDR3 sequence is CASSLREGTEAFF. CDR3 nucleotide sequence: TGTGCCAGCAGTTTACGGGAGGGTACTGAAGCTTTCTTT.

The J gene is TRBJ2-1, the V gene TRBV19; no clear D gene. CDR3 length equals 13 residues. V dropped 2 bases and J dropped 6 bases, with 8 bases sitting between them. Germline V lookup: CDR1 LNHDA, CDR2 SQIVND (reference sequence). The CDR3 here is CASSINLVNEQFF. The CDR3 coding sequence is TGTGCCAGTAGTATAAATCTAGTCAATGAGCAGTTCTTC.

The chain is built from TRBV25-1 and TRBJ2-7, with TRBD2 matching 10 bases. Losses at the gene ends were 3 bases for V and 5 bases for J; bases not matched to a gene: 4. Germline CDR1 is MGHDK and CDR2 is SYGVNS. The CDR3 covers 14 residues. The CDR3 protein is CASSETGTSDEQYF. CDR3 sequence (DNA): TGTGCCAGCAGTGAGACCGGGACTAGCGACGAGCAGTACTTC.

The chain uses TRBV4-3 and TRBJ2-5; tentative D call: TRBD2 (5 bases). The V end lost 0 bases, the J end lost 2 bases, and 13 bases lay between the germline ends. Germline V gives CDR1 LGHNA, CDR2 YSLEER. The CDR3 sequence is 16 residues long. As DNA, the CDR3 is TGCGCCAGCAGCCAAGACGGAGGCGGGTTGCAAGAGACCCAGTACTTC. Amino acid sequence: CASSQDGGGLQETQYF.